These 8 T cell receptor beta chains were all obtained from the same sample, sequenced in a study of blood T cell repertoires in COVID-19. Clones were sequenced by immunoSEQ multiplex PCR, and TCRdb holds only the in-frame ones, with some missing. The profile shows 170,000 or so clones, just under 90% of them singletons. Material for sequencing was peripheral blood. Receptors were obtained from a woman in her 70s with COVID-19, enrolled during active disease.

V and J are TRBV4-2 and TRBJ1-3; D is ambiguous. Germline CDR1 reads LGHNA; CDR2 reads YNFKEQ. The CDR3 has 18 amino acids. V dropped 4 bases and J dropped 0 bases, with 19 bases sitting between them. As DNA, the CDR3 is TGTGCCAGCAGCCGCGGTGGAGTCAACGGAGGCTCTGGAAACACCATATATTTT. This gives the protein CASSRGGVNGGSGNTIYF.

In its sample, this clone was seen a few times. The gene calls are TRBV20-1 and TRBJ1-2; D gene uncertain. The V gene lost 3 bases and the J gene lost 6 bases, with 11 bases spanning the gap. The CDR3 is made up of 12 amino acids. The germline CDR1 and CDR2 sequences are DFQATT and SNEGSKA (reference sequence). The CDR3 reads CSASREENGYTF. The CDR3 nucleotides read TGCAGTGCTAGTAGGGAGGAGAATGGCTACACCTTC.

This clone appeared a few times. This chain uses TRBV3-1 (or the pseudogene TRBV3-2) with TRBJ1-1; D uncertain. The CDR3 is 13 residues long. Germline CDR1 reads LGHDT; CDR2 reads YNNKEL (reference sequence). Trimming left V 0 bases short and J 10 bases short, with 12 bases between. CDR3 coding DNA: TGTGCCAGCAGCCAAGATAGGAGGGCAGGAGCTTTCTTT. This codes for CASSQDRRAGAFF.

This sequence joins TRBV19 and TRBJ1-5; no clear D. Trimming cost V 10 bases and J 0 bases, with 13 bases left between them. CDR3 length: 14 amino acids. Germline CDR1 is LNHDA and CDR2 is SQIVND (reference sequence). CDR3 sequence: CATRRENSNQPQHF. DNA for the CDR3: TGTGCCACTCGCCGGGAGAATAGCAATCAGCCCCAGCATTTT.

The gene calls are TRBV5-6 and TRBJ1-6; perhaps TRBD1 as D (6 bases). V lost 1 base to trimming and J lost 7 bases, with 12 bases between them. Germline V CDR1 and CDR2: SGHDT, YYEEEE. The CDR3 runs 15 residues. CDR3 coding DNA: TGTGCCAGCAGCTTGAGGGGGACGGGGAATTCACCCCTCCACTTT. As protein: CASSLRGTGNSPLHF.

The chain couples TRBV28 to TRBJ2-1; D gene unclear. The CDR3 extends over 11 amino acids. Trimming removed 6 bases at V and 8 bases at J, with 8 bases between. In germline, CDR1 is MDHEN, CDR2 SYDVKM. DNA for the CDR3: TGTGCCAGCAGCTCCCCGGATGAGCAGTTCTTC. Protein product: CASSSPDEQFF.

The J gene is TRBJ1-4, the V gene TRBV29-1; TRBD1 aligns across 12 bases. Germline values: CDR1 SQVTM, CDR2 ANQGSEA. V was clipped by 6 bases and J by 7 bases; unmatched bases: 12. The CDR3 contains 16 residues. The DNA for the CDR3 is TGCAGCGTCGCCGGGACAGGGGGCATTTCGGGTGAAAAACTGTTTTTT. This gives the protein CSVAGTGGISGEKLFF.

The CDR3, as DNA: TGCAGTGCTAGTGTGCGGGGGGCCTACAATGAGCAGTTCTTC. It translates to CSASVRGAYNEQFF. The V and J genes are TRBV20-1 and TRBJ2-1; 8 bases map to TRBD2. The V and J ends lost 3 bases and 2 bases, in that order; junction bases with no gene match: 3. The CDR3 is 14 residues long. Per germline, CDR1 DFQATT and CDR2 SNEGSKA (reference sequence).